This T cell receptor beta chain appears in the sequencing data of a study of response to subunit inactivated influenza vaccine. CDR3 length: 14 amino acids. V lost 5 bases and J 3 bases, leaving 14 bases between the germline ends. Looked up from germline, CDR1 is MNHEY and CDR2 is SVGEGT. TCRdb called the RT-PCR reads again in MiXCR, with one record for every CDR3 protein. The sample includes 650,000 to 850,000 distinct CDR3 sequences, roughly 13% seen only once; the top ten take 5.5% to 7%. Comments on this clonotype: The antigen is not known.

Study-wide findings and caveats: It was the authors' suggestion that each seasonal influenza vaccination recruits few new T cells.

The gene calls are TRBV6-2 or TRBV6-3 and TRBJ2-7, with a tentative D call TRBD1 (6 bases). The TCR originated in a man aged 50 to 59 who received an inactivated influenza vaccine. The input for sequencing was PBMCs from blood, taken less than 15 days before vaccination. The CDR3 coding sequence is TGTGCCAGCAGTCCACAGGGTCGGAACTACGAGCAGTACTTC. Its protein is CASSPQGRNYEQYF.